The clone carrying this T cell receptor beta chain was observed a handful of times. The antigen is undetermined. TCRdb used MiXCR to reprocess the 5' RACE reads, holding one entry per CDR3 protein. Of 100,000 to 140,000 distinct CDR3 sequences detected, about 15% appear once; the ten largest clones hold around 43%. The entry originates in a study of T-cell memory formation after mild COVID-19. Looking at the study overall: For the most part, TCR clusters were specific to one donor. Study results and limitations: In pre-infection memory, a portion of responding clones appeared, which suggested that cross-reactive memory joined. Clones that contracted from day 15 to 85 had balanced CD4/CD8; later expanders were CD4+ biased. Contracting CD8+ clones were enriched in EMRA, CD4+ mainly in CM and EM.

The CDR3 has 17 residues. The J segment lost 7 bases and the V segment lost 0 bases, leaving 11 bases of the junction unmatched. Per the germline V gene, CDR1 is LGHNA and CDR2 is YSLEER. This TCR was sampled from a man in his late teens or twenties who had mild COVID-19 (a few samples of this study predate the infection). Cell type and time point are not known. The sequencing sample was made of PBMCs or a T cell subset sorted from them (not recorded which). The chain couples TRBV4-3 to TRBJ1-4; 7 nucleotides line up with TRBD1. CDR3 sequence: CASSQDGIIYRGEKLFF. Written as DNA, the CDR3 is TGCGCCAGCAGCCAAGATGGGATTATTTACAGGGGTGAAAAACTGTTTTTT.